This passage covers 25 T cell receptor beta chains from one sample sequenced in a study of control samples from healthy donors and cancer patients. Assay used: immunoSEQ multiplex PCR; TCRdb lists only in-frame clones, some missing. This table holds about 120,000 clones, about nine tenths found once. The material sequenced was blood. These receptors originate from a man aged 18 to 30 in good health.

This sequence joins TRBV6-6 and TRBJ2-2; a possible D gene is TRBD2 (5 bases). CDR3 size: 14 residues. Looked up from germline, CDR1 is MNHNY and CDR2 is SVGAGI (reference sequence). The V end lost 0 bases, the J end lost 3 bases, and 5 bases lay between the germline ends. The DNA for the CDR3 is TGTGCCAGCAGTTACTCGCGGGACACCGGGGAGCTGTTTTTT. As protein: CASSYSRDTGELFF.

J is TRBJ2-1 and V is TRBV7-9, with 7 nucleotides matching TRBD1. J lost 0 bases, V lost 8 bases, and 10 bases had no gene match. This CDR3 spans 16 amino acids. Germline CDR1 reads SEHNR; CDR2 reads FQNEAQ (reference sequence). The DNA for the CDR3 is TGTGCCAGCGGTCGAACAGGGGACCGCTCCTACAATGAGCAGTTCTTC. Amino acid sequence: CASGRTGDRSYNEQFF.

This chain uses TRBV30 with TRBJ2-2; D remains unclear. The CDR3 runs to 17 residues. Trimming left V 2 bases short and J 0 bases short, with 16 bases between. CDR1 and CDR2 (germline): GTSNPN, SVGIG (reference sequence). CDR3 DNA: TGTGCCTGGAGTCCAGTCCGACGGAATACGAACACCGGGGAGCTGTTTTTT. Residues: CAWSPVRRNTNTGELFF.

V is TRBV19 and J is TRBJ1-5, with 8 bases aligning to TRBD1. Germline CDR1 is LNHDA and CDR2 is SQIVND (reference sequence). The CDR3 is 17 amino acids. The junction had 14 bases not matched to a gene; V was cut back by 6 bases and J by 4 bases. This chain's CDR3 is CASRVQGGIPGNQPQHF. The CDR3 region has the DNA TGTGCCAGTAGAGTACAGGGGGGTATACCTGGTAATCAGCCCCAGCATTTT.

This sequence joins TRBV5-1 and TRBJ2-7, with 9 positions matching TRBD2. The CDR3 contains 15 residues. The ends lost 3 bases at V and 3 bases at J; junction bases unmatched: 7. The germline gives CDR1 SGHRS, CDR2 YFSETQ. CDR3 residues: CASSSDSGGYYEQYF. The CDR3 DNA follows: TGCGCCAGCAGCTCGGATAGCGGGGGCTACTACGAGCAGTACTTC.

V gene TRBV2 combines with J gene TRBJ2-2; 7 bases match TRBD1. Germline lookup yields CDR1 SNHLY and CDR2 FYNNEI. The CDR3 totals 14 residues. The ends lost 6 bases at V and 0 bases at J; junction bases unmatched: 1. CDR3 in amino acids: CASRDRTNTGELFF. Here the CDR3 DNA reads TGTGCCAGCAGGGACAGGACGAACACCGGGGAGCTGTTTTTT.

The chain couples TRBV5-6 to TRBJ1-1, with 8 bases lining up with TRBD1. V lost 6 bases and J lost 1; bases outside the gene matches: 5. The CDR3 length is 14 residues. Per the germline V gene, CDR1 is SGHDT and CDR2 is YYEEEE. CDR3 region: CASTLTGGNTEAFF. CDR3 DNA sequence: TGTGCCAGCACCTTAACAGGGGGGAACACTGAAGCTTTCTTT.

This clone was seen only once. The gene calls are TRBV29-1 and TRBJ2-1; 7 bases are shared with TRBD1. Trimming cost V 8 bases and J 9 bases; bases outside gene matches: 16. Germline V gives CDR1 SQVTM, CDR2 ANQGSEA. CDR3 length equals 14 residues. The CDR3 protein is CSFEENRGFSEQFF. CDR3 coding DNA: TGCAGCTTCGAAGAGAACAGGGGATTTAGTGAGCAGTTCTTC.

The chain uses TRBV10-2 and TRBJ1-3; no clear D. The CDR3 consists of 13 residues. The V end was cut by 3 bases, the J end by 5 bases, with 8 bases between. The germline CDR1 and CDR2 sequences are WSHSY and SAAADI. The CDR3 reads CASSDGGRNTIYF. Here the CDR3 DNA reads TGCGCCAGCAGTGACGGTGGTAGAAACACCATATATTTT.

V and J are TRBV7-3 and TRBJ2-1, with D unresolved. The V gene's germline CDR1 is SGHTA and CDR2 FQGTGA. V was cut by 1 base and J by 1 base, with 8 bases left in between. The CDR3 extends over 15 amino acids. The CDR3 region has the DNA TGTGCCAGCAGCTTAAGGCTCGGTTCCTACAATGAGCAGTTCTTC. It specifies CASSLRLGSYNEQFF.

As for this clone: The sample holds other DNA sequences that translate to the same CDR3. The J gene is TRBJ2-7, the V gene TRBV5-6; D ambiguous. Per germline, CDR1 SGHDT and CDR2 YYEEEE. The CDR3 is made up of 13 amino acids. Trimming took 0 bases from V and 2 from J, leaving 6 bases between them. The CDR3 coding sequence is TGTGCCAGCAGCTTGGTGGGGACCTACGAGCAGTACTTC. Translating it yields CASSLVGTYEQYF.

This rearrangement joins TRBV9 to TRBJ1-4, with a weak D call TRBD1 (6 bases). Trimming left V 0 bases short and J 3 bases short, with 9 bases between. The CDR3 is made up of 15 amino acids. Germline loops: CDR1 SGDLS, CDR2 YYNGEE. The CDR3 reads CASSVVGHANEKLFF. CDR3 sequence (DNA): TGTGCCAGCAGCGTAGTGGGACACGCTAATGAAAAACTGTTTTTT.

This clone was detected once. The J gene is TRBJ1-5, the V gene TRBV4-1; 7 positions agree with TRBD1. The CDR3 covers 15 residues. Germline-derived CDR1 and CDR2 are MGHRA and YSYEKL. V was clipped by 3 bases and J by 2 bases; unmatched bases: 4. DNA for the CDR3: TGCGCCAGCAGCCAGAGGACAGGAGGCAATCAGCCCCAGCATTTT. The encoded protein is CASSQRTGGNQPQHF.

This chain uses TRBV5-1 with TRBJ2-3, with TRBD1 matching 7 bases. The CDR3 runs 15 residues. The V gene end was trimmed by 3 bases and the J gene end by 0 bases; junction bases not matched to a gene: 4. Germline V gene data show CDR1 as SGHRS and CDR2 as YFSETQ. CDR3 nucleotides: TGCGCCAGCAGCTCCGGGACAGACAGCACAGATACGCAGTATTTT. This sequence encodes CASSSGTDSTDTQYF.

The V call is TRBV21-1, the J call TRBJ1-1; TRBD1, the table's D call, lacks a check against the DNA. TRBV21-1 constitutes a pseudogene. The CDR3 contains 11 residues. The CDR3 protein is CASSKAWTGSF. The CDR3 region has the DNA TGTGCCAGCAGCAAAGCCTGGACAGGTTCCTTT.

This rearrangement joins TRBV19 to TRBJ1-1; unclear D gene. Germline V gene data show CDR1 as LNHDA and CDR2 as SQIVND (reference sequence). The V gene lost 9 bases and the J gene lost 4 bases, with 12 bases spanning the gap. The length of the CDR3 is 12 residues. CDR3 in DNA: TGTGCCAGCAAACGGGGTAGCACTGAAGCTTTCTTT. Translation gives CASKRGSTEAFF.

The CDR3 region is CASSNLPISNQPQHF. The DNA of the CDR3 is TGTGCCAGCAGTAATTTGCCGATTAGCAATCAGCCCCAGCATTTT. The V gene is TRBV27, the J gene TRBJ1-5; D remains unclear. V lost 5 bases and J 0 bases, leaving 11 bases between the germline ends. The CDR3 contains 15 residues. CDR1 is MNHEY and CDR2 is SMNVEV in the germline V gene (reference sequence).

The chain is built from TRBV10-3 and TRBJ1-1; possibly TRBD1 for D (5 bases). The V end was cut by 6 bases, the J end by 1 base, with 9 bases between. Germline V lookup: CDR1 ENHRY, CDR2 SYGVKD. There are 13 residues in the CDR3. Written as DNA, the CDR3 is TGTGCCATCAGGTTGGGGGGGAACACTGAAGCTTTCTTT. Protein sequence: CAIRLGGNTEAFF.

The V call is TRBV30, the J call TRBJ1-5; a possible D gene is TRBD1 (5 bases). Looked up from germline, CDR1 is GTSNPN and CDR2 is SVGIG (reference sequence). V lost 1 base, J lost 0 bases, and 10 bases lay in between. This CDR3 region has 15 residues. CDR3 protein: CAWSAGTYSNQPQHF. CDR3 nucleotide sequence: TGTGCCTGGAGTGCCGGGACTTATAGCAATCAGCCCCAGCATTTT.

The rearrangement links TRBV28 to TRBJ1-3; D gene ambiguous. The V and J ends lost 3 bases and 0 bases respectively, with 9 bases between them. Germline V gives CDR1 MDHEN, CDR2 SYDVKM. CDR3 size: 15 residues. The chain's CDR3 is CASSFDYSSGNTIYF. CDR3 in DNA: TGTGCCAGCAGTTTCGACTATAGCTCTGGAAACACCATATATTTT.

This rearrangement joins TRBV9 to TRBJ1-2; D unclear. The V end lost 4 bases, the J end lost 8 bases, and 15 bases lay between the germline ends. This CDR3 has 13 amino acids. Germline V gene sequence: CDR1 SGDLS, CDR2 YYNGEE. CDR3 loop: CASSPRHGWGYTF. The CDR3 nucleotides read TGTGCCAGCAGCCCACGACACGGCTGGGGCTACACCTTC.

The chain is built from TRBV7-6 and TRBJ2-1; D may match TRBD1 or TRBD2 (7 bases each). CDR3 length: 17 residues. V shed 1 base and J shed 4 bases, with 17 bases lying between them. CDR1 is SGHVS and CDR2 is FNYEAQ in the germline V gene. CDR3: CASSLVGGGDRYNEQFF. DNA of the CDR3: TGTGCCAGCAGCTTAGTGGGAGGGGGCGACAGGTACAATGAGCAGTTCTTC.

The chain combines TRBV7-2 with TRBJ2-2, with no clear D. CDR1 and CDR2 (germline): SGHTA, FQGNSA. V was clipped by 1 base and J by 0 bases, with 6 bases between them. The CDR3 is made up of 15 amino acids. The CDR3 sequence is CASSLVPANTGELFF. Here the CDR3 DNA reads TGTGCCAGCAGCTTAGTTCCAGCGAACACCGGGGAGCTGTTTTTT.

The chain joins TRBV19 to TRBJ2-5; D is ambiguous. Germline V gene sequence: CDR1 LNHDA, CDR2 SQIVND (reference sequence). The V end lost 4 bases, the J end lost 5 bases, and 11 bases lay between the germline ends. The CDR3 sequence is 13 residues long. CDR3 in amino acids: CASSKLAGETQYF. CDR3 DNA: TGTGCCAGTAGTAAATTGGCCGGTGAGACCCAGTACTTC.

V gene TRBV6-2 or TRBV6-3 combines with J gene TRBJ2-2, with 10 bases matching TRBD2. The germline CDR1 and CDR2 sequences are MNHEY and SVGEGT. This CDR3 contains 17 residues. The V gene end was trimmed by 2 bases and the J gene end by 1 base; junction bases not matched to a gene: 4. The CDR3 DNA is TGTGCCAGCAGTTACGCTAGCGGGGGAATGAACACCGGGGAGCTGTTTTTT. Its protein product is CASSYASGGMNTGELFF.